The clone carrying this T cell receptor beta chain was seen only a few times. Its antigen remains unknown. What was sequenced were expressed TCRB transcripts, since all of the isolated RNA had been reverse transcribed. Here immunoSEQ multiplex PCR was the method, and the copy in TCRdb shows in-frame clones only, minus some. The data contain 200,000 to 250,000 clones, roughly a tenth of them seen just once; the ten biggest clones take up roughly 1.4%. The CDR3 is 16 amino acids. The J segment lost 0 bases and the V segment lost 4 bases, leaving 7 bases of the junction unmatched. Per the germline V gene, CDR1 is MGHRA and CDR2 is YSYEKL. Every single donor gave one heparinised blood draw, and these averaged roughly 100 mL. The data were obtained in a study of beta chain features in type 1 diabetes. Findings and caveats of the study: For cells with high TCR expression, cDNA sequencing could yield over-representation. Whether TCRB rearrangement is influenced by HLA type went unresolved here.

This clonotype was sampled from a man between 18 and 29 years old in good health. Sequencing input: central memory CD4+ T cells from blood. The chain joins TRBV4-1 to TRBJ2-5; TRBD1 matches 8 bases. CDR3 region: CASSPEGTGDQETQYF. The DNA of the CDR3 is TGCGCCAGCAGCCCCGAGGGGACAGGAGACCAAGAGACCCAGTACTTC.